This T cell receptor beta chain was documented in a study of cytomegalovirus exposure and HLA in healthy donors. For the study at large: Earlier work reported approximately 100 million unique TCR beta sequences from 150 million to 200 million T cells. HLA-typed donors contributed about 85 million unique TCRs, which were held in an early data release. Genotyping of 300 to 450 donors showed that 80% to 90% belonged to the Caucasian-associated ancestry cluster. Study-wide points: Exclusion as indistinguishable affected some V segments, including TRBV6-2 and TRBV6-3.

Use of 60 Vbeta and 13 Jbeta primers characterized the PCR. Sequencing used immunoSEQ multiplex PCR; TCRdb keeps in-frame clones, though not all of them. The sample shows around 140,000 clones, 75% of them seen only once. Details on this clone: Its antigen is not identified.

Germline CDR1 reads SGHAT; CDR2 reads FQNNGV. CDR3 length: 15 amino acids. Germline trimming cut 6 bases from V and 9 bases from J; bases unmatched to any gene: 10. The sample consisted of PBMCs. The origin of this receptor is a man aged 40-49 years in good health and CMV-seronegative. The rearrangement uses TRBV11-2 and TRBJ2-1; 11 bases match TRBD2. As DNA, the CDR3 is TGTGCCAGCAGGCGGCCCGGGACTAGCGGCTCTGAGCAGTTCTTC. Translated, it gives CASRRPGTSGSEQFF.